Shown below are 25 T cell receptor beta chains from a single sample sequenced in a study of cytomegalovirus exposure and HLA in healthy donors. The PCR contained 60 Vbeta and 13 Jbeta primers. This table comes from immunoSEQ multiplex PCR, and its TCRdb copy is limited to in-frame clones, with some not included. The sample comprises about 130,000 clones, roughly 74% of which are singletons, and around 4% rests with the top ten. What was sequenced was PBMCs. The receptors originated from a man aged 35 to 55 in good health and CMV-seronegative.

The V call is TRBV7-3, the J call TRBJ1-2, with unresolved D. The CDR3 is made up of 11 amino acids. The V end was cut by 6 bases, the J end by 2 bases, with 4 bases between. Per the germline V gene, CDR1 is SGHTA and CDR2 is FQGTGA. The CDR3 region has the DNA TGTGCCAGCAGTATCAACTATGGCTACACCTTC. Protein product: CASSINYGYTF.

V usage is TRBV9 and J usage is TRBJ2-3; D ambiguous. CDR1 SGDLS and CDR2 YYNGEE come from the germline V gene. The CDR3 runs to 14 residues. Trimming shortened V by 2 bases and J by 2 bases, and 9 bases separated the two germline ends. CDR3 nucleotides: TGTGCCAGCAGCGTCGTCAGTAACACAGATACGCAGTATTTT. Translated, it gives CASSVVSNTDTQYF.

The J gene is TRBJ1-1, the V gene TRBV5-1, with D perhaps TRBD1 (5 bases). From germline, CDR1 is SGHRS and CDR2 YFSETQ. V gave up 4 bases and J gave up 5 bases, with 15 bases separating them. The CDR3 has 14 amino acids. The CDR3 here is CASSPDVGGTEAFF. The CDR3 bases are TGCGCCAGCAGCCCGGATGTGGGGGGGACTGAAGCTTTCTTT.

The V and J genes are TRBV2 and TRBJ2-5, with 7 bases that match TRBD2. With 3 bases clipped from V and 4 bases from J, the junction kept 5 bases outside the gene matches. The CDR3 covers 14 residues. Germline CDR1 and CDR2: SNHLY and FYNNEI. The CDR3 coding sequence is TGTGCCAGCAGTGAGGCCCCGGGAGGAGAGACCCAGTACTTC. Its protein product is CASSEAPGGETQYF.

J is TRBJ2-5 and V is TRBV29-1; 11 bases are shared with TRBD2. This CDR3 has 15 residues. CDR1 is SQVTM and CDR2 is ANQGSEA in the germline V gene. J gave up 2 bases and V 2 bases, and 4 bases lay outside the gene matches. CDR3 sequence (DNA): TGCAGCGTTGAACTAGCGGGGGGACCTCAAGAGACCCAGTACTTC. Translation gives CSVELAGGPQETQYF.

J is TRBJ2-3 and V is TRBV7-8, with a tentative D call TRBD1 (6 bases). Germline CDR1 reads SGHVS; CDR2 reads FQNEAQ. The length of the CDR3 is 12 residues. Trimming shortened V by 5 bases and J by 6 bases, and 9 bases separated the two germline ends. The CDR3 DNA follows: TGTGCCAGCAGCCCAAGGGGGGATACGCAGTATTTT. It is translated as CASSPRGDTQYF.

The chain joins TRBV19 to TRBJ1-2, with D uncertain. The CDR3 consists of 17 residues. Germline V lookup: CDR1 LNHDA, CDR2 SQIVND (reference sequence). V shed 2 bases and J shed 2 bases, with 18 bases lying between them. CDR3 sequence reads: CASSIREEGPENYGYTF. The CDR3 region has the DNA TGTGCCAGTAGTATAAGGGAGGAGGGTCCTGAGAACTATGGCTACACCTTC.

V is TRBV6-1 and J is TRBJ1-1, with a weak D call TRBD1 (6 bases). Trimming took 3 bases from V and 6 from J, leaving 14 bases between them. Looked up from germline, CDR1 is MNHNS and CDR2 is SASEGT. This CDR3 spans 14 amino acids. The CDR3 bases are TGTGCCAGCAGTGAGCAGGGGCCACTGGCTGAAGCTTTCTTT. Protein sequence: CASSEQGPLAEAFF.

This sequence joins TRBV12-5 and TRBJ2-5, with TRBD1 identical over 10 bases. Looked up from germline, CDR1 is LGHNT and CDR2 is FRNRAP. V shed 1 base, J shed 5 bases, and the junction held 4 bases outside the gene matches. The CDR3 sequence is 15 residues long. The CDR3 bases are TGTGCTAGTGGTTTGGGGGGGACAGGGGTCGAGACCCAGTACTTC. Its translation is CASGLGGTGVETQYF.

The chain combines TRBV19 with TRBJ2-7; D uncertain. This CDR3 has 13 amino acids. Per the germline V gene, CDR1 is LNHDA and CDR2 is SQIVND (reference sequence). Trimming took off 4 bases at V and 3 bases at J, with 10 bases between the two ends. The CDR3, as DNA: TGTGCCAGTAGTAGAGCACTTAACTACGAGCAGTACTTC. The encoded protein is CASSRALNYEQYF.

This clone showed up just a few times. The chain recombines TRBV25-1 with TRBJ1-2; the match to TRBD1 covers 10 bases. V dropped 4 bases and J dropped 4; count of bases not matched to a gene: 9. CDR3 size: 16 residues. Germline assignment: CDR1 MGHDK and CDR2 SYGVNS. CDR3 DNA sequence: TGTGCCAGCAGTGCCCCCGGGACAGGGGCGATCTATGGCTACACCTTC. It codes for CASSAPGTGAIYGYTF.

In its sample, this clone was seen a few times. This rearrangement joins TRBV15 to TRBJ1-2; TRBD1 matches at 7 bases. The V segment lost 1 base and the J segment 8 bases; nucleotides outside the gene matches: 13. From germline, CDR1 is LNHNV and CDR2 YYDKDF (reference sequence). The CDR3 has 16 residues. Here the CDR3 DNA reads TGTGCCACCAGCAGAGGAACTTCGGGGACAGCGCGCGGCTACACCTTC. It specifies CATSRGTSGTARGYTF.

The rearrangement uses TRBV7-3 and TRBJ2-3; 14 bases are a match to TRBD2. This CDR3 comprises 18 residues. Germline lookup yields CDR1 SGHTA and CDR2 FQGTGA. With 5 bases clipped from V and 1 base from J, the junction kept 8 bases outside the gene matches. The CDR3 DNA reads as TGTGCCAGCAGCACCGGACTAGCGGGGGGCCCTCGCACAGATACGCAGTATTTT. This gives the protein CASSTGLAGGPRTDTQYF.

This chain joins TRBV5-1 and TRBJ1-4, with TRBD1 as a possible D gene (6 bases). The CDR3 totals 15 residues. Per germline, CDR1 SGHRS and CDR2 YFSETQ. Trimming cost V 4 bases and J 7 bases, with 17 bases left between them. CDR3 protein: CASSPAGGLGEKLFF. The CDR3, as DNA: TGCGCCAGCAGCCCCGCGGGGGGGCTTGGTGAAAAACTGTTTTTT.

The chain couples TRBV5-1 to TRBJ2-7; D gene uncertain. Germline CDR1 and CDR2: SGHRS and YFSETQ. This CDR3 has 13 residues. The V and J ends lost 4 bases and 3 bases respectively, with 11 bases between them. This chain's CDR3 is CASSVESIYEQYF. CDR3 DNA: TGCGCCAGCAGCGTAGAAAGTATCTACGAGCAGTACTTC.

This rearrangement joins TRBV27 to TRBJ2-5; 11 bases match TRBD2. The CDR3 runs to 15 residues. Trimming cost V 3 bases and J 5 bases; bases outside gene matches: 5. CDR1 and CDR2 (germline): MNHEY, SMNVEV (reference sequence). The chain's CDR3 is CASSFLAGGYETQYF. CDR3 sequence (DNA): TGTGCCAGCAGTTTCCTAGCGGGGGGCTATGAGACCCAGTACTTC.

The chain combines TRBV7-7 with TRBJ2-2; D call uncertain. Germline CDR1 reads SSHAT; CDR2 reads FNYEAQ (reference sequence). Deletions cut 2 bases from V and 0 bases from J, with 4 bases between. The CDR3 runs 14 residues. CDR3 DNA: TGTGCCAGCAGCTTAACAGCGAACACCGGGGAGCTGTTTTTT. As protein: CASSLTANTGELFF.

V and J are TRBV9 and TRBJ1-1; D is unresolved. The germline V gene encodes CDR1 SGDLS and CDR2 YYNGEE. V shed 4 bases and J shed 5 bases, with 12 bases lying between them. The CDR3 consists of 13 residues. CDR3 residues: CASSPPGSTEAFF. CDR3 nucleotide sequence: TGTGCCAGCAGCCCCCCAGGAAGTACTGAAGCTTTCTTT.

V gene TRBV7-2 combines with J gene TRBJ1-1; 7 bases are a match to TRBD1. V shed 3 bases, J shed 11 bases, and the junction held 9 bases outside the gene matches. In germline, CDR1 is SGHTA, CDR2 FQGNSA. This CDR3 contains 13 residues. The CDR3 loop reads CASSFNFDREAFF. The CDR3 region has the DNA TGTGCCAGCAGCTTTAACTTTGACAGGGAGGCTTTCTTT.

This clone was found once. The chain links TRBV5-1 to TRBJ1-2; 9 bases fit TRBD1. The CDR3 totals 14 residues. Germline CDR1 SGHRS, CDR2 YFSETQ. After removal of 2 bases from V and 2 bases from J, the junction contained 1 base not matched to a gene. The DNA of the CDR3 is TGCGCCAGCAGCTTAGGGACAGGGAACTATGGCTACACCTTC. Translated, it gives CASSLGTGNYGYTF.

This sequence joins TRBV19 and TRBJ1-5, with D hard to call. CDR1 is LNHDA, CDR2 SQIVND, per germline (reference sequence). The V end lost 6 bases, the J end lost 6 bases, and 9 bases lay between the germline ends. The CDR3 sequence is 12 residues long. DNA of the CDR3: TGTGCCAGTAGAGAGGGAGGTCAGCCCCAGCATTTT. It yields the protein CASREGGQPQHF.

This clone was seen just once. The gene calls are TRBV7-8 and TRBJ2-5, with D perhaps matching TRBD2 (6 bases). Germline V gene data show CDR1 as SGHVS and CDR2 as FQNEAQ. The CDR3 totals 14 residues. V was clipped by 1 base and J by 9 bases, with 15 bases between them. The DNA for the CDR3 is TGTGCCAGCAGCTTAGATACGGGGAGGTTGTCCCAGTACTTC. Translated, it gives CASSLDTGRLSQYF.

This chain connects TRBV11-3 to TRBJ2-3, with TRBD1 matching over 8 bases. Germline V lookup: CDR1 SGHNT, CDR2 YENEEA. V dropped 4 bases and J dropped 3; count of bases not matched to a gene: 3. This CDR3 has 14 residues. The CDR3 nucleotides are TGTGCCAGCAGCTCGACAGGGGCGACAGATACGCAGTATTTT. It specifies CASSSTGATDTQYF.

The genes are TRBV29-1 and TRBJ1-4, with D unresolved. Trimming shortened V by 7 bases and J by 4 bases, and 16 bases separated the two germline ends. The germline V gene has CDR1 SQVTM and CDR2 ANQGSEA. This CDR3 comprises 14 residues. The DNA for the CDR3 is TGCAGCGCCTCAAGCGGGGTCAGTAATGAAAAACTGTTTTTT. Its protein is CSASSGVSNEKLFF. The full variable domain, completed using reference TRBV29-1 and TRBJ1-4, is SAVISQKPSRDICQRGTSLTIQCQVDSQVTMMFWYRQQPGQSLTLIATANQGSEATYESGFVIDKFPISRPNLTFSTLTVSNMSPEDSSIYLCSASSGVSNEKLFFGSGTQLSVL.

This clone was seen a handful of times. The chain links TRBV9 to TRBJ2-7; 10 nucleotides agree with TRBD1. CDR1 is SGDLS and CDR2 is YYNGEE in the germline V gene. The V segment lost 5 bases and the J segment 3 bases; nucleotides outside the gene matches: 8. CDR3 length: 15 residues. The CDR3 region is CASSSGTGVIYEQYF. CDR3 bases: TGTGCCAGCAGTTCCGGGACAGGGGTTATCTACGAGCAGTACTTC.